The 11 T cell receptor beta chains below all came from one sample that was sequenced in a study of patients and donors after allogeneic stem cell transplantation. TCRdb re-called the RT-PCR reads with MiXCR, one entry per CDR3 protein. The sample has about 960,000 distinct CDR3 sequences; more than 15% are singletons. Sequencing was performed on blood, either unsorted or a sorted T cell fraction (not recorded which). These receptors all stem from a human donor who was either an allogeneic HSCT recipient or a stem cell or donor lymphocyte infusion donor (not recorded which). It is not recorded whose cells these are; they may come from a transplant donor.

The CDR3 sequence is CASSLVRRGTYEQYF. In DNA, the CDR3 is TGTGCCAGCAGCTTAGTACGGCGGGGAACCTACGAGCAGTACTTC. The chain recombines TRBV11-2 with TRBJ2-7, with a tentative D call TRBD2 (6 bases). The CDR3 has 15 amino acids. Germline values: CDR1 SGHAT, CDR2 FQNNGV. V gave up 1 base and J gave up 2 bases, with 12 bases separating them.

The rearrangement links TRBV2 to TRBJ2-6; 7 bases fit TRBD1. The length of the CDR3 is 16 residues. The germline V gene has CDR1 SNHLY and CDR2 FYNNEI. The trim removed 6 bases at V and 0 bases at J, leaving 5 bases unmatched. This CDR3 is CASRGRGSSGANVLTF. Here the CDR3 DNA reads TGTGCCAGCAGGGGCAGGGGGTCCTCTGGGGCCAACGTCCTGACTTTC.

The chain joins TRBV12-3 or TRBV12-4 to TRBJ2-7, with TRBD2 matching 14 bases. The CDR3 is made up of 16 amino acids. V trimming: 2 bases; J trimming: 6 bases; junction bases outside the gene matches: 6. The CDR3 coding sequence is TGTGCCAGCAGTTTAACAGCGGGACTAGCGGGAGTCGAGCAGTACTTC. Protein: CASSLTAGLAGVEQYF.

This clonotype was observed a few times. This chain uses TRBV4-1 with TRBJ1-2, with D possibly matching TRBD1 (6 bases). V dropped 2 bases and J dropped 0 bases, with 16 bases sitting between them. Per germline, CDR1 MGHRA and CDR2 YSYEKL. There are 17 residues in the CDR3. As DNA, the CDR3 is TGCGCCAGCAGCCAAATCCAAGGGGGGAGTTCTAACTATGGCTACACCTTC. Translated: CASSQIQGGSSNYGYTF.

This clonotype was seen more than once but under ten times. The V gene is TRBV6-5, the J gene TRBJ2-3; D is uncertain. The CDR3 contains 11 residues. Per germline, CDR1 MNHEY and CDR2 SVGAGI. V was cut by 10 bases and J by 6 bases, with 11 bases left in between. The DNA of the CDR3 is TGTGCCACTTTCCGCCGCGATACGCAGTATTTT. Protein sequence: CATFRRDTQYF.

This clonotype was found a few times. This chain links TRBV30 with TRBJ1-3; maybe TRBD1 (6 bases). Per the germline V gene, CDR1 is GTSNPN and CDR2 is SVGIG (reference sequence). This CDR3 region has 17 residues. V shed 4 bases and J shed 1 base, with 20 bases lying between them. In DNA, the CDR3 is TGTGCCTGGACCTTACAGGGCCTCATCCCGTCTGGAAACACCATATATTTT. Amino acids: CAWTLQGLIPSGNTIYF.

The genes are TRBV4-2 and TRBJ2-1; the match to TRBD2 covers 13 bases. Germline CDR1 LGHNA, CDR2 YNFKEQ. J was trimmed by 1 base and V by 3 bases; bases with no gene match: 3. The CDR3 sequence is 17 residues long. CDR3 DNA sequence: TGTGCCAGCAGCCAGGGGACTAGCGGGGATTCCTACAATGAGCAGTTCTTC. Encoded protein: CASSQGTSGDSYNEQFF.

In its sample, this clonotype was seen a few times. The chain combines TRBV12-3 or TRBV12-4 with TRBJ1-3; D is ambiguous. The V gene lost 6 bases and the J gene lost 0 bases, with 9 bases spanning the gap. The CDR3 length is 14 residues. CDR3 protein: CASSRLSSGNTIYF. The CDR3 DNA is TGTGCCAGCAGCAGACTAAGCTCTGGAAACACCATATATTTT.

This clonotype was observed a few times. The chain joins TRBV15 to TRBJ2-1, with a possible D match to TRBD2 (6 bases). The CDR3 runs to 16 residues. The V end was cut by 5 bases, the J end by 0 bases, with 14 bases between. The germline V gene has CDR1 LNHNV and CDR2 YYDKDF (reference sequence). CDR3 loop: CATSSLERASYNEQFF. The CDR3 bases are TGTGCCACCAGCTCTCTCGAGCGGGCCTCCTACAATGAGCAGTTCTTC.

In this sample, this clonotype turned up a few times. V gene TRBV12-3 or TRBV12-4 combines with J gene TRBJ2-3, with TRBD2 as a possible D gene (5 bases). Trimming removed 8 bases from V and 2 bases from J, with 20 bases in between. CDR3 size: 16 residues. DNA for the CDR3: TGTGCCAGCCCACCCGTGGGGAGCTCCAACACAGATACGCAGTATTTT. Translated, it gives CASPPVGSSNTDTQYF.

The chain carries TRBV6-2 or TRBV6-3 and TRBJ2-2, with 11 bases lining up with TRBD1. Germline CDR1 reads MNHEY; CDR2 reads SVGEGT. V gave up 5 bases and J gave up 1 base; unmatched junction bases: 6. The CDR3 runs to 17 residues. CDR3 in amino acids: CASSKAGTGGNTGELFF. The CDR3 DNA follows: TGTGCCAGCAGTAAGGCCGGGACAGGGGGGAACACCGGGGAGCTGTTTTTT.